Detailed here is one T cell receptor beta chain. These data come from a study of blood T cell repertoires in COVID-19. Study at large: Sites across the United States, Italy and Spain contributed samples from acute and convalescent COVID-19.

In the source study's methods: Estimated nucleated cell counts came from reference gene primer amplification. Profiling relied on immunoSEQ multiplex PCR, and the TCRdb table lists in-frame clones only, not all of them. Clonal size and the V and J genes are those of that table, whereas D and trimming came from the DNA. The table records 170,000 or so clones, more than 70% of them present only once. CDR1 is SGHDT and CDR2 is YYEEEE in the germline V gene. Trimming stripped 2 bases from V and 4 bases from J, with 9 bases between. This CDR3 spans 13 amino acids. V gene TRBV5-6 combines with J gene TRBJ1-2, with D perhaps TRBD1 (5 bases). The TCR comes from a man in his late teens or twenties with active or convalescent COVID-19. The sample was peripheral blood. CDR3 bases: TGTGCCAGCAGCTTAGGGACTCTCTATGGCTACACCTTC. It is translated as CASSLGTLYGYTF.